The rows below give T cell receptor beta chains drawn from one sample of a study of blood T cell repertoires in COVID-19. The repertoire was sequenced with immunoSEQ multiplex PCR; TCRdb's copy has only in-frame clones and lacks some. The sample carries roughly 280,000 clones, 80% to 95% recorded once. Sample: PBMCs or T cells enriched from blood (not recorded which). These receptor sequences come from a middle-aged man who had been exposed to COVID-19. Both conserved end residues are part of each CDR3. D genes are given only for firm matches. Size is stated for part of the rows, as once, few or many counts, or as a class when the clone is expanded.

j_call: TRBJ1-4
clone_size: .
v_call: TRBV3-1/TRBV3-2
d_call: TRBD1
cdr3_nt: TGTGCCAGCAGTCCCTTGCCCGGACAGGGCAAAAATGAAAAACTGTTTTTT
cdr3_aa: CASSPLPGQGKNEKLFF

j_call: TRBJ2-7
clone_size: .
v_call: TRBV6-5
d_call: TRBD1
cdr3_nt: TGTGCCAGCAGTCCAGGACAGGGGGCCTCCTACGAGCAGTACTTC
cdr3_aa: CASSPGQGASYEQYF

j_call: TRBJ1-1
clone_size: .
v_call: TRBV6-5
d_call: .
cdr3_nt: TGTGCCAGCAGGGAGGGAACTGAAGCTTTCTTT
cdr3_aa: CASREGTEAFF

j_call: TRBJ2-1
clone_size: .
v_call: TRBV19
d_call: TRBD1
cdr3_nt: TGTGCCACCTCTCTCGGAGCGGCAGGGGGTGAGCAGTTCTTC
cdr3_aa: CATSLGAAGGEQFF

j_call: TRBJ2-6
clone_size: .
v_call: TRBV6-4
d_call: .
cdr3_nt: TGTGCCAGCAGTGACACATCTGGGGCCAACGTCCTGACTTTC
cdr3_aa: CASSDTSGANVLTF

j_call: TRBJ1-3
clone_size: once
v_call: TRBV7-8
d_call: .
cdr3_nt: TGTGCCAGCAGCCCCGCAAGGCGGGGCATATCCCCCCTATCTGGAAACACCATATATTTT
cdr3_aa: CASSPARRGISPLSGNTIYF

j_call: TRBJ2-4
clone_size: .
v_call: TRBV11-3
d_call: .
cdr3_nt: TGTGCCAGCAGCTCCCGACAACTAGGAAACATTCAGTACTTC
cdr3_aa: CASSSRQLGNIQYF

j_call: TRBJ2-1
clone_size: .
v_call: TRBV20-1
d_call: TRBD2
cdr3_nt: TGCAGTGCTAGTAGTCCCGGGACTAGCGGGAGGGCGTCCAATGAGCAGTTCTTC
cdr3_aa: CSASSPGTSGRASNEQFF

j_call: TRBJ1-5
clone_size: once
v_call: TRBV4-2
d_call: .
cdr3_nt: TGTGCCAGCAGCCAAGTTCTAACAGGCAATCAGCCCCAGCATTTT
cdr3_aa: CASSQVLTGNQPQHF

j_call: TRBJ2-3
clone_size: .
v_call: TRBV27
d_call: TRBD2
cdr3_nt: TGTGCCAGCAGCACTATAGCGGGAGAGAGCACAGATACGCAGTATTTT
cdr3_aa: CASSTIAGESTDTQYF

j_call: TRBJ2-1
clone_size: .
v_call: TRBV7-3
d_call: .
cdr3_nt: TGTGCCAGCAGCTTACATCCCGGCCCAGGCGAGCAGTTCTTC
cdr3_aa: CASSLHPGPGEQFF

j_call: TRBJ1-5
clone_size: .
v_call: TRBV3-1/TRBV3-2
d_call: TRBD1
cdr3_nt: TGTGCCAGCAGCCACCAGACAGGGAATCAGCCCCAGCATTTT
cdr3_aa: CASSHQTGNQPQHF

j_call: TRBJ1-1
clone_size: .
v_call: TRBV29-1
d_call: .
cdr3_nt: TGCAGCGTTGACACAGGGAAGAACACTGAAGCTTTCTTT
cdr3_aa: CSVDTGKNTEAFF

j_call: TRBJ1-2
clone_size: .
v_call: TRBV18
d_call: .
cdr3_nt: TGTGCCAGCTCACCACGGACTCAAGCCTTTCGACCTAACTATGGCTACACCTTC
cdr3_aa: CASSPRTQAFRPNYGYTF

j_call: TRBJ1-1
clone_size: .
v_call: TRBV10-3
d_call: .
cdr3_nt: TGTGCCATCAGTGAGATCGGGAACACTGAAGCTTTCTTT
cdr3_aa: CAISEIGNTEAFF

j_call: TRBJ2-7
clone_size: .
v_call: TRBV21-1
d_call: .
cdr3_nt: TGTGCCAGCAGCAAACGCCCGGGACAGGGTCTGAACGAGCAGTACTTC
cdr3_aa: CASSKRPGQGLNEQYF

j_call: TRBJ2-1
clone_size: .
v_call: TRBV30
d_call: .
cdr3_nt: TGTGCCTGGAGTGTGGCGGGCGGCGATTGGAATGAGCAGTTCTTC
cdr3_aa: CAWSVAGGDWNEQFF

j_call: TRBJ2-2
clone_size: .
v_call: TRBV5-1
d_call: TRBD2
cdr3_nt: TGCGCCACACGAAGGGAGGGAGCCGGGGAGCTGTTTTTT
cdr3_aa: CATRREGAGELFF

j_call: TRBJ2-2
clone_size: .
v_call: TRBV30
d_call: TRBD1
cdr3_nt: TGTGCCTGGGCCACAGGGGGCGCGTACACCGGGGAGCTGTTTTTT
cdr3_aa: CAWATGGAYTGELFF

j_call: TRBJ2-3
clone_size: .
v_call: TRBV28
d_call: TRBD1
cdr3_nt: TGTGCCAGCAGATACGGACAGGTGCGCACAGATACGCAGTATTTT
cdr3_aa: CASRYGQVRTDTQYF

j_call: TRBJ1-2
clone_size: .
v_call: TRBV28
d_call: TRBD1
cdr3_nt: TGTGCCAGCAGTTTGGACAGGGTCTATGGCTACACCTTC
cdr3_aa: CASSLDRVYGYTF

j_call: TRBJ2-2
clone_size: .
v_call: TRBV6-2/TRBV6-3
d_call: TRBD1
cdr3_nt: TGTGCCAGCACCCCCGTACAGGGGAGTCGCACCGGGGAGCTGTTTTTT
cdr3_aa: CASTPVQGSRTGELFF

j_call: TRBJ1-5
clone_size: .
v_call: TRBV11-2
d_call: .
cdr3_nt: TGTGCCAGCAGTGGGGAGGGAGGGAATCAGCCCCAGCATTTT
cdr3_aa: CASSGEGGNQPQHF

j_call: TRBJ2-5
clone_size: .
v_call: TRBV7-2
d_call: .
cdr3_nt: TGTGCCAGCAGCTTAGTGGGAGACGAGACCCAGTACTTC
cdr3_aa: CASSLVGDETQYF